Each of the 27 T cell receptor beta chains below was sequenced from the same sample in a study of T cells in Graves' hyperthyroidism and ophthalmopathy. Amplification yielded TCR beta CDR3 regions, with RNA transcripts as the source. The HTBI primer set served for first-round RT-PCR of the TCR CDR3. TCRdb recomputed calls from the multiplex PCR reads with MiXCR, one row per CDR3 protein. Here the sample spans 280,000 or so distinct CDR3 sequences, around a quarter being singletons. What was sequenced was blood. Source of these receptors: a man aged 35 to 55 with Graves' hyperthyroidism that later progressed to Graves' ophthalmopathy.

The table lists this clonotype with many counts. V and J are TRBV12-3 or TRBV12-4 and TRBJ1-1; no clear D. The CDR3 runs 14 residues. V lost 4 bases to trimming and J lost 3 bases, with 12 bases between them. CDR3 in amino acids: CASSSRPRDTEAFF. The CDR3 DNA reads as TGTGCCAGCAGTTCGCGGCCTCGGGACACTGAAGCTTTCTTT.

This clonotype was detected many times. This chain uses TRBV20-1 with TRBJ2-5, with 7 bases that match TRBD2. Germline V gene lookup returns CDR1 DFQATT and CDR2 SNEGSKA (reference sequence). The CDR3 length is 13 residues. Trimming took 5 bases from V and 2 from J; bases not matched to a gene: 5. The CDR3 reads CSAPLAVQETQYF. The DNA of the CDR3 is TGCAGTGCTCCCCTAGCGGTACAAGAGACCCAGTACTTC.

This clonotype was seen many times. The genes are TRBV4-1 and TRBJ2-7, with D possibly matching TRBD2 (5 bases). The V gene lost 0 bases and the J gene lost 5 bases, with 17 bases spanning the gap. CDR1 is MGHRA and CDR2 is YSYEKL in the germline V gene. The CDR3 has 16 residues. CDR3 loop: CASSQEPGIRPHEQYF. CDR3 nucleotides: TGCGCCAGCAGCCAAGAGCCGGGGATCCGCCCCCACGAGCAGTACTTC.

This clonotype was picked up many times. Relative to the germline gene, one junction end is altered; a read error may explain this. CDR3 coding DNA: TGTGCCAGCAGTTCGGGACAGTACGGGCAGTACTTC. Protein product: CASSSGQYGQYF. J is TRBJ2-7 and V is TRBV5-5; TRBD1 agrees at 7 bases. The CDR3 extends over 12 amino acids. Germline CDR1 and CDR2: SGHKS and YYEKEE (reference sequence).

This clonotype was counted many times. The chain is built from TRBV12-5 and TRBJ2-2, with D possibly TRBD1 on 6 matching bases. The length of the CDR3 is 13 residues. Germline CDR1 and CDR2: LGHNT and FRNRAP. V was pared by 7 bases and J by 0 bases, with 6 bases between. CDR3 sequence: CASAGANTGELFF. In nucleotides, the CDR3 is TGTGCTAGTGCAGGGGCGAACACCGGGGAGCTGTTTTTT.

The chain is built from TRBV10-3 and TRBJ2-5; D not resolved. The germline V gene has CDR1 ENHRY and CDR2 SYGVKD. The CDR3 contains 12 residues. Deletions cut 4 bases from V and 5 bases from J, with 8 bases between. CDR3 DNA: TGTGCCATCAGTGCAGACGGGGAGACCCAGTACTTC. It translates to CAISADGETQYF.

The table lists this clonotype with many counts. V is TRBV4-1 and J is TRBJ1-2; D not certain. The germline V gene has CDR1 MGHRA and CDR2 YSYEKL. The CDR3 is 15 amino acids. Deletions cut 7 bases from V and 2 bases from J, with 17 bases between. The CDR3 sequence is CASKVGHPNNYGYTF. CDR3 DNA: TGCGCCAGCAAGGTCGGGCATCCTAACAACTATGGCTACACCTTC.

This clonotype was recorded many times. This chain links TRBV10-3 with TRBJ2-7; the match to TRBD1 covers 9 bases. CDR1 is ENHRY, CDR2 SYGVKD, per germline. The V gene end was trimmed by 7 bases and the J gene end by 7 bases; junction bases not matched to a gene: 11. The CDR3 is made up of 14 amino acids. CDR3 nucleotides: TGTGCCATCAAACCGGGACAGGGCCGAGGGGAGCAGTACTTC. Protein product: CAIKPGQGRGEQYF.

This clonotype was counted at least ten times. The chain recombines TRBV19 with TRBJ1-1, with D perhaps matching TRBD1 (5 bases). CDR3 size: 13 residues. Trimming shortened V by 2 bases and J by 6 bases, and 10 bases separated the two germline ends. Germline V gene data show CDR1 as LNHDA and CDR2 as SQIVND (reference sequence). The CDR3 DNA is TGTGCCAGTAGTATAAGGGGTGTCGCTGAAGCTTTCTTT. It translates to CASSIRGVAEAFF.

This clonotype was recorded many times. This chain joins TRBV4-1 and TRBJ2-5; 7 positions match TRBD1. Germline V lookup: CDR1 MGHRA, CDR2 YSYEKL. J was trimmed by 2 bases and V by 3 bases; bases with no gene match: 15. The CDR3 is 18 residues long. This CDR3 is CASSQTNRGTTLQETQYF. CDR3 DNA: TGCGCCAGCAGCCAGACCAACAGGGGAACTACATTGCAAGAGACCCAGTACTTC.

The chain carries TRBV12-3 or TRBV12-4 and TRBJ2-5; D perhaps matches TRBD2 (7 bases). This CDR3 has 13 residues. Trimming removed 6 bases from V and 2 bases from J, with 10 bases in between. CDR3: CASSEGGQETQYF. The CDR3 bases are TGTGCCAGCAGCGAGGGGGGGCAAGAGACCCAGTACTTC.

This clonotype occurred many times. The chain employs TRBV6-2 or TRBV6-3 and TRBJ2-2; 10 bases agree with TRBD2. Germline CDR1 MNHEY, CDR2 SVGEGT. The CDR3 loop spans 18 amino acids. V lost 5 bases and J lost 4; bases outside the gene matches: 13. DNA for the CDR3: TGTGCCAGCAGTCCCCGGGCTAGCGGGAGTTTAGGCACCGGGGAGCTGTTTTTT. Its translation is CASSPRASGSLGTGELFF.

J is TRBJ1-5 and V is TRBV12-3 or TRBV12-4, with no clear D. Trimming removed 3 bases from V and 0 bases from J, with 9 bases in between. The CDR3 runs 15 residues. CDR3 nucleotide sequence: TGTGCCAGCAGTTTGGGCAGATATAGCAATCAGCCCCAGCATTTT. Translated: CASSLGRYSNQPQHF.

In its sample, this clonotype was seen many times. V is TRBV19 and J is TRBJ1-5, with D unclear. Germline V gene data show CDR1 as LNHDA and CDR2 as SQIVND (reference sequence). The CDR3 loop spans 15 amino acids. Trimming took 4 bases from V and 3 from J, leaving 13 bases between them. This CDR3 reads CASSTWEQDNQPQHF. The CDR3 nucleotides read TGTGCCAGTAGTACATGGGAGCAGGACAATCAGCCCCAGCATTTT.

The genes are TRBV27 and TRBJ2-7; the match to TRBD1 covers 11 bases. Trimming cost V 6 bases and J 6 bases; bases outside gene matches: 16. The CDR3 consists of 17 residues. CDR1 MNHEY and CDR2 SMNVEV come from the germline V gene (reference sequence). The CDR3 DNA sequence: TGTGCCAGCAGCCAAAATCCCGGGACAGGGGGGAGAAGCGAGCAGTACTTC. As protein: CASSQNPGTGGRSEQYF.

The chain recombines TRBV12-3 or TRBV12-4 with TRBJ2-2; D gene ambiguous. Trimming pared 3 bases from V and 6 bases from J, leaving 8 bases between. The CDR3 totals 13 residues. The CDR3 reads CASSLGQAGELFF. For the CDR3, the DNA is TGTGCCAGCAGTTTGGGCCAGGCCGGGGAGCTGTTTTTT.

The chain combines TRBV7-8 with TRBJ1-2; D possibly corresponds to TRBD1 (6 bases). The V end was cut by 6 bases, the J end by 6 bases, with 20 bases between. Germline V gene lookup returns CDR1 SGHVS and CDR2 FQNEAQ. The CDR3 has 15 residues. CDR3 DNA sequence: TGTGCCAGCAGTCCAGAGGGGTGGCAGGGGAATGGCTACACCTTC. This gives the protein CASSPEGWQGNGYTF. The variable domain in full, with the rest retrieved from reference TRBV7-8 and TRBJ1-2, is GAGVSQSPRYKVAKRGQDVALRCDPISGHVSLFWYQQALGQGPEFLTYFQNEAQLDKSGLPSDRFFAERPEGSVSTLKIQRTQQEDSAVYLCASSPEGWQGNGYTFGSGTRLTVV.

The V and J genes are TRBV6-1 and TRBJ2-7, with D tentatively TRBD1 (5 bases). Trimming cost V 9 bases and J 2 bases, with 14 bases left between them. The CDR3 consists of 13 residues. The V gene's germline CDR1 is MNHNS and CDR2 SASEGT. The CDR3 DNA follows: TGTGCCAGTAGCCCGGACATTCCCTACGAGCAGTACTTC. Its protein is CASSPDIPYEQYF.

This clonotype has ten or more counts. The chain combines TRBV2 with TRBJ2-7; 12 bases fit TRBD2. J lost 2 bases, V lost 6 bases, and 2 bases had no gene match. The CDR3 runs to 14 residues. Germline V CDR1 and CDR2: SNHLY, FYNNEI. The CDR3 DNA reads TGTGCCAGCAGCGGACTAGCGGGAACCTACGAGCAGTACTTC. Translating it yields CASSGLAGTYEQYF. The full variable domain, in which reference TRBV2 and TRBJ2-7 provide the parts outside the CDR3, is EPEVTQTPSHQVTQMGQEVILRCVPISNHLYFYWYRQILGQKVEFLVSFYNNEISEKSEIFDDQFSVERPDGSNFTLKIRSTKLEDSAMYFCASSGLAGTYEQYFGPGTRLTVT.

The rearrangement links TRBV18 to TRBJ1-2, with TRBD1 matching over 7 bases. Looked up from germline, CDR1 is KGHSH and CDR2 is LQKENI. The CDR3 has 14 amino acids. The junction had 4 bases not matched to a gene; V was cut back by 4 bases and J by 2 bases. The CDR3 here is CASSLTGVNYGYTF. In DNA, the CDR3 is TGTGCCAGCTCACTTACAGGGGTAAACTATGGCTACACCTTC.

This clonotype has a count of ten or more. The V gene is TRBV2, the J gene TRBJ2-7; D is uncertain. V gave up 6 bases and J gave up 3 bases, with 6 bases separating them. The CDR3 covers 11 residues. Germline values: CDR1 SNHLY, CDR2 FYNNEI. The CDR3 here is CASRPFYEQYF. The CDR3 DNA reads TGTGCCAGCAGACCCTTCTACGAGCAGTACTTC.

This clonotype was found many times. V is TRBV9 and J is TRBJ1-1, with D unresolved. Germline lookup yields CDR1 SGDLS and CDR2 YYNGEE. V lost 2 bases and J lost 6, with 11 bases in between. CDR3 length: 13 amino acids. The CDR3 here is CASSVEGVAEAFF. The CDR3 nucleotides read TGTGCCAGCAGCGTGGAGGGTGTCGCTGAAGCTTTCTTT.

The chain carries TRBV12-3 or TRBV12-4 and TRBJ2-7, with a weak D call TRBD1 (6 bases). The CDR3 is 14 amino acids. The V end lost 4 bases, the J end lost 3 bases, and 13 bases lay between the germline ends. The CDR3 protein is CASSSRDTHYEQYF. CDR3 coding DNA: TGTGCCAGCAGTTCCAGGGACACACACTACGAGCAGTACTTC.

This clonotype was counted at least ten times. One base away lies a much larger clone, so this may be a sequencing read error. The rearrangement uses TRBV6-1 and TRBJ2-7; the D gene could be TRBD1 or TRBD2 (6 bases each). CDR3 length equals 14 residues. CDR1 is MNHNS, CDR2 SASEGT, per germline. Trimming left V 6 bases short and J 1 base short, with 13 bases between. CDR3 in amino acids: CASRGGGTSYEQYF. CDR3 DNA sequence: TGTGCCAGCAGAGGAGGGGGGACGTCCTACGAGCAGTACTTC.

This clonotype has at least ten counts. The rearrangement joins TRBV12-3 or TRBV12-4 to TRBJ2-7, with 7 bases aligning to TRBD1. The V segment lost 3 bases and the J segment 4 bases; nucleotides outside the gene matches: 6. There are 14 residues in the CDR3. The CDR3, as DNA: TGTGCCAGCAGTTTTGGTAACAGGGGATACGAGCAGTACTTC. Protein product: CASSFGNRGYEQYF.

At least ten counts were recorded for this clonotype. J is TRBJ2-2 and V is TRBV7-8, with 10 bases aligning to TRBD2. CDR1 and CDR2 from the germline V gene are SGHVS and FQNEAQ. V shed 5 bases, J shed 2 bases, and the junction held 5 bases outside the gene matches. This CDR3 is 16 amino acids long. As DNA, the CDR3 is TGTGCCAGCAGCCCTTGGACTAGCGGCAACACCGGGGAGCTGTTTTTT. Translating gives CASSPWTSGNTGELFF. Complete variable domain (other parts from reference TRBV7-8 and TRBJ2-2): GAGVSQSPRYKVAKRGQDVALRCDPISGHVSLFWYQQALGQGPEFLTYFQNEAQLDKSGLPSDRFFAERPEGSVSTLKIQRTQQEDSAVYLCASSPWTSGNTGELFFGEGSRLTVL.

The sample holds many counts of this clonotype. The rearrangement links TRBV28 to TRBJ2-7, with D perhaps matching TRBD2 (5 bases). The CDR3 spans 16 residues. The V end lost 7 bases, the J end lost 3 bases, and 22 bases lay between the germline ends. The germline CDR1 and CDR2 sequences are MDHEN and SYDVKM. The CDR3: CASNLRTGPLYYEQYF. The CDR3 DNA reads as TGTGCCAGCAACCTAAGGACTGGCCCTCTTTACTACGAGCAGTACTTC.